The present T cell receptor (beta chain) was sequenced within a study of molecular identifiers for immune sequencing clone quantification. With regard to this clonotype: Germline and junction disagree at one end, which may indicate a read error.

Via MiXCR, TCRdb re-called the PCR reads, giving one row per CDR3 protein. The sample has approximately 550,000 distinct CDR3 sequences, about 21% seen once; the top ten hold 0.65% to 0.95%. This TCR was sampled from a human donor in good health. Some libraries in this study had Jurkat cell RNA spiked in. Material: naive CD8+ T cells from blood, with Jurkat cell RNA spiked in. Subset specified: FACS-sorted CD8+CD4-CCR7+CD45RA+ naive T cells.

The CDR3 region is CAGSYGGTGRAYEQYF. The CDR3 nucleotides read TGTGCCGGCAGTTACGGGGGGACAGGGCGAGCCTACGAGCAGTACTTC. The chain has TRBV6-5 and TRBJ2-7; 9 nucleotides line up with TRBD1. Germline lookup yields CDR1 MNHEY and CDR2 SVGAGI. This CDR3 has 16 residues.